This T cell receptor beta chain was obtained from a study of blood T cell repertoires in COVID-19. Original analysis: It was from reference gene primer amplification that nucleated cell counts were estimated. Sequenced by immunoSEQ multiplex PCR; TCRdb stores in-frame clones only, minus some. The V and J calls and clone size are taken from that table; D and trimming were inferred from the DNA. The sample records fewer than 300,000 clones, about 89% being singletons. The clonotype comes from a man aged 25 to 45 with acute or convalescent COVID-19. Sequenced input: peripheral blood.

The CDR3, as DNA: TGTGCCAGCAGCCAATTTATCGGGGATCAGCCCCAGCATTTT. It codes for CASSQFIGDQPQHF. The chain uses TRBV3-1 (or the pseudogene TRBV3-2) and TRBJ1-5, with D unclear. Germline V lookup: CDR1 LGHDT, CDR2 YNNKEL (reference sequence). This CDR3 comprises 14 residues. V lost 2 bases to trimming and J lost 5 bases, with 10 bases between them.